The 15 T cell receptor beta chains listed next were all sequenced from one sample in a study of identical twins. A single record per CDR3 protein comes from TCRdb applying MiXCR to the 5' RACE reads. The sample has 690,000 or so distinct CDR3 sequences, under 9% seen once. These data are also associated with another study on yellow fever vaccine responses in identical twins.

Sequencing was carried out using PBMCs. The origin of the receptors is a woman aged 18-30 years in good health.

The chain's CDR3 is CSARARKADSTDTQYF. The CDR3 DNA sequence: TGCAGTGCTAGAGCCCGGAAGGCTGATAGCACAGATACGCAGTATTTT. The rearrangement joins TRBV20-1 to TRBJ2-3; D ambiguous. Germline CDR1 DFQATT, CDR2 SNEGSKA (reference sequence). This CDR3 has 16 residues. Trimming shortened V by 1 base and J by 0 bases, and 14 bases separated the two germline ends.

The chain has TRBV12-3 or TRBV12-4 and TRBJ2-1; 12 bases match TRBD2. This CDR3 has 14 residues. V shed 6 bases and J 8 bases; nucleotides not matched to a gene: 5. CDR3 loop: CASSLAGGYHEQFF. CDR3 sequence (DNA): TGTGCCAGCAGCCTAGCGGGGGGGTACCATGAGCAGTTCTTC.

This clonotype has more than one count but fewer than ten. The rearrangement joins TRBV10-1 to TRBJ2-7, with 12 positions matching TRBD2. Unmatched junction bases numbered 6, after V lost 6 bases and J lost 6 bases. This CDR3 region has 14 residues. From germline, CDR1 is WNHNN and CDR2 SYGVQD (reference sequence). The CDR3 bases are TGCGCCAGCAGGTCCGGGACTAGCGGGTCCGAGCAGTACTTC. The encoded protein is CASRSGTSGSEQYF.

V is TRBV7-3 and J is TRBJ2-3, with D hard to call. This CDR3 has 13 residues. Germline V lookup: CDR1 SGHTA, CDR2 FQGTGA. The V gene lost 5 bases and the J gene lost 6 bases, with 12 bases spanning the gap. The CDR3 DNA sequence: TGTGCCAGCAGCCCAATCCCAGAGGATACGCAGTATTTT. This encodes CASSPIPEDTQYF.

This chain joins TRBV29-1 and TRBJ2-7, with D perhaps being TRBD1 or TRBD2 (5 bases each). The CDR3 runs 12 residues. Germline V gives CDR1 SQVTM, CDR2 ANQGSEA. Trimming stripped 1 base from V and 7 bases from J, with 11 bases between. The CDR3 is CSVEVVGGEQYF. DNA for the CDR3: TGCAGCGTTGAAGTAGTTGGGGGAGAGCAGTACTTC.

This clonotype was counted at least ten times. This chain joins TRBV5-5 and TRBJ2-3; 8 positions agree with TRBD2. The CDR3 consists of 16 residues. The germline CDR1 and CDR2 sequences are SGHKS and YYEKEE (reference sequence). Trimming at V came to 4 bases and at J to 2 bases, leaving 9 bases not matched to a gene. The CDR3 DNA follows: TGTGCCAGCAGCCTGCCCACTAGCGGTGACACAGATACGCAGTATTTT. It specifies CASSLPTSGDTDTQYF.

V is TRBV20-1 and J is TRBJ2-5; 7 bases agree with TRBD1. J gave up 1 base and V 5 bases, and 4 bases lay outside the gene matches. CDR1 and CDR2 (germline): DFQATT, SNEGSKA (reference sequence). The CDR3 covers 13 residues. CDR3 amino acids: CSAYYRGQETQYF. The CDR3 nucleotides read TGCAGTGCTTATTACAGGGGCCAAGAGACCCAGTACTTC.

V and J are TRBV5-1 and TRBJ2-1, with 9 bases that match TRBD1. CDR1 SGHRS and CDR2 YFSETQ come from the germline V gene. Trimming took 2 bases from V and 8 from J; bases not matched to a gene: 5. The CDR3 contains 14 residues. The CDR3 DNA reads as TGCGCCAGCAGCTTAACAGGGGGCTCCCATGAGCAGTTCTTC. It codes for CASSLTGGSHEQFF. Together with reference TRBV5-1 and TRBJ2-1, the CDR3 gives the full variable domain: KAGVTQTPRYLIKTRGQQVTLSCSPISGHRSVSWYQQTPGQGLQFLFEYFSETQRNKGNFPGRFSGRQFSNSRSEMNVSTLELGDSALYLCASSLTGGSHEQFFGPGTRLTVL.

This clonotype has ten or more counts. This chain links TRBV20-1 with TRBJ1-1; unclear D gene. The V and J ends lost 3 bases and 7 bases respectively, with 6 bases between them. The CDR3 spans 10 residues. Germline loops: CDR1 DFQATT, CDR2 SNEGSKA (reference sequence). This chain's CDR3 is CSASRGEAFF. The CDR3 DNA sequence: TGCAGTGCTAGCCGGGGTGAAGCTTTCTTT.

This clonotype was picked up a small number of times. V usage is TRBV2 and J usage is TRBJ2-5; D tentatively fits TRBD1 or TRBD2 (5 bases each). V shed 1 base and J shed 2 bases, with 14 bases lying between them. CDR3 length: 16 amino acids. The germline V gene has CDR1 SNHLY and CDR2 FYNNEI. CDR3 in DNA: TGTGCCAGCAGTGAAGGTGGGGGACCCTTTCAAGAGACCCAGTACTTC. Amino acids: CASSEGGGPFQETQYF.

This clonotype was detected ten times or more. The rearrangement uses TRBV29-1 and TRBJ2-1; D could derive from TRBD1 or TRBD2 (5 bases each). CDR1 and CDR2 from the germline V gene are SQVTM and ANQGSEA. This CDR3 is 16 amino acids long. The ends were cut back, 6 bases at V and 0 bases at J, with 18 bases in the middle. CDR3 sequence: CSVFRFEGHSYNEQFF. CDR3 DNA: TGCAGCGTCTTCAGGTTCGAGGGGCACTCCTACAATGAGCAGTTCTTC.

This clonotype was recorded a few times. The rearrangement uses TRBV7-2 and TRBJ2-3, with 10 bases aligning to TRBD2. The CDR3 is 17 residues long. J lost 3 bases, V lost 1 base, and 7 bases had no gene match. Germline V gene data show CDR1 as SGHTA and CDR2 as FQGNSA. The CDR3 nucleotides are TGTGCCAGCAGCTTAGGGGTAGCGGGAGGCGGGACAGATACGCAGTATTTT. Translation gives CASSLGVAGGGTDTQYF.

The chain links TRBV20-1 to TRBJ2-7; 7 bases line up with TRBD1. Germline trimming cut 0 bases from V and 3 bases from J; bases unmatched to any gene: 5. The germline V gene encodes CDR1 DFQATT and CDR2 SNEGSKA (reference sequence). The CDR3 runs 14 residues. CDR3 sequence (DNA): TGCAGTGCTAGAGATCTCGGGACAGTCTACGAGCAGTACTTC. Protein: CSARDLGTVYEQYF.

This clonotype was seen a handful of times. The chain links TRBV27 to TRBJ1-5, with a weak D call TRBD1 (6 bases). Germline values: CDR1 MNHEY, CDR2 SMNVEV (reference sequence). Trimming removed 6 bases from V and 1 base from J, with 13 bases in between. The length of the CDR3 is 15 residues. The CDR3 here is CASSEGVWSNQPQHF. CDR3 DNA: TGTGCCAGCAGCGAGGGGGTTTGGAGCAATCAGCCCCAGCATTTT.

The V call is TRBV27, the J call TRBJ2-7; D may match TRBD1 or TRBD2 (5 bases each). V gave up 6 bases and J gave up 2 bases, with 14 bases separating them. There are 14 residues in the CDR3. Germline CDR1 and CDR2: MNHEY and SMNVEV (reference sequence). CDR3 nucleotide sequence: TGTGCCAGCAGGTCCCGGGACGGGCCCTACGAGCAGTACTTC. Translating gives CASRSRDGPYEQYF.